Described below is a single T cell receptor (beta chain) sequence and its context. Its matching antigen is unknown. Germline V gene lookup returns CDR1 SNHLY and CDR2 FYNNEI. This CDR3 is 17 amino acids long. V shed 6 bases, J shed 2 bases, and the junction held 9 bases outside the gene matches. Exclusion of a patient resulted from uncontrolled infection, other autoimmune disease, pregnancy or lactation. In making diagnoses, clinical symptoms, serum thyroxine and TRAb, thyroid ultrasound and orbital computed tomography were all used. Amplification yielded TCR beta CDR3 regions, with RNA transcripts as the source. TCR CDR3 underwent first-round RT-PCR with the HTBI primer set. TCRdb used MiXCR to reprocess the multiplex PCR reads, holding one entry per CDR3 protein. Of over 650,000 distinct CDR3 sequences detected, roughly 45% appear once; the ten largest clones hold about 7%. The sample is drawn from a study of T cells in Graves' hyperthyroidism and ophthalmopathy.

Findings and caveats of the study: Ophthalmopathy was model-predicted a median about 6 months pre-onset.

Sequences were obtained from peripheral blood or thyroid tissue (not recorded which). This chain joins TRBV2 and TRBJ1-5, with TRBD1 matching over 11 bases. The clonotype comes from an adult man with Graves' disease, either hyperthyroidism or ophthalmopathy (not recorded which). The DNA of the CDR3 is TGTGCCAGCAGAACGGGACAGGGGGTGATCGGCAATCAGCCCCAGCATTTT. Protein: CASRTGQGVIGNQPQHF.